This TCR beta chain was captured by sequencing in a study of blood T cell repertoires in COVID-19. In the original workflow: Cell counts per sample came from amplifying reference gene primers. The protocol was immunoSEQ multiplex PCR, while the TCRdb copy is restricted to in-frame clones and leaves out a portion. V and J calls and clone size are as listed in that table; D and trimming were resolved from the DNA. The sample lists about 210,000 clones, around 88% occurring once. Trimming took 9 bases from V and 2 from J, leaving 11 bases between them. This CDR3 region has 13 residues. Germline lookup yields CDR1 MDHEN and CDR2 SYDVKM.

This clonotype was sampled from a woman aged 45-65 years with acute or convalescent COVID-19. This chain links TRBV28 with TRBJ1-3; maybe TRBD1 (6 bases). The sequencing input was peripheral blood. CDR3 amino acids: CASATGPGNTIYF. The CDR3 bases are TGTGCCAGTGCAACAGGGCCTGGAAACACCATATATTTT.